These T cell receptor beta chains were read from a single sample in a study of blood T cell repertoires in COVID-19. TCRdb keeps only in-frame clones here, not all; method: immunoSEQ multiplex PCR. The top ten hold around 4.2% of the sample, which has more than 100,000 clones, 80% to 85% seen once. Sequencing was carried out using PBMCs or T cells enriched from blood (not recorded which). The receptor set was obtained from a woman aged 30 to 39 who had recovered from COVID-19. Each CDR3 is given with its conserved first and last residue. A D gene is named only where the DNA matches it firmly. Clone size is given for some rows only: seen once, a few or many times, or a class if the clone is expanded.

cdr3_aa: CASSLGPGTSLDNEQFF
cdr3_nt: TGTGCCAGCAGCTTGGGACCCGGGACTAGCCTGGACAATGAGCAGTTCTTC
d_call: TRBD2
v_call: TRBV5-5
j_call: TRBJ2-1
clone_size: .
cdr3_length: 17

cdr3_aa: CASSPPGTGELFF
cdr3_nt: TGTGCCAGCAGTCCCCCAGGCACCGGGGAGCTGTTTTTT
d_call: .
v_call: TRBV6-2/TRBV6-3
j_call: TRBJ2-2
clone_size: .
cdr3_length: 13

cdr3_aa: CASSLRTGAHPSTDTQYF
cdr3_nt: TGCGCCAGCAGCTTGAGAACAGGGGCCCACCCCAGCACAGATACGCAGTATTTT
d_call: TRBD1
v_call: TRBV5-1
j_call: TRBJ2-3
clone_size: .
cdr3_length: 18

cdr3_aa: CASSPTVGDSYEQYF
cdr3_nt: TGTGCCAGCAGCCCGACGGTGGGAGATTCCTACGAGCAGTACTTC
d_call: .
v_call: TRBV3-1/TRBV3-2
j_call: TRBJ2-7
clone_size: .
cdr3_length: 15

cdr3_aa: CASSPMGAEKLFF
cdr3_nt: TGTGCCAGCTCACCAATGGGGGCGGAAAAACTGTTTTTT
d_call: .
v_call: TRBV18
j_call: TRBJ1-4
clone_size: .
cdr3_length: 13

cdr3_aa: CATSGQGDGYGYTF
cdr3_nt: TGTGCCACCAGTGGCCAGGGGGATGGCTATGGCTACACCTTC
d_call: TRBD1
v_call: TRBV24-1
j_call: TRBJ1-2
clone_size: .
cdr3_length: 14

cdr3_aa: CASSEARQGPYGYTF
cdr3_nt: TGTGCCAGCAGTGAAGCCCGACAGGGACCCTATGGCTACACCTTC
d_call: TRBD1
v_call: TRBV25-1
j_call: TRBJ1-2
clone_size: .
cdr3_length: 15

cdr3_aa: CARSLVLAGGRQETQYF
cdr3_nt: TGTGCCAGAAGCTTGGTTTTAGCGGGAGGGCGGCAAGAGACCCAGTACTTC
d_call: TRBD2
v_call: TRBV5-3
j_call: TRBJ2-5
clone_size: .
cdr3_length: 17

cdr3_aa: CASSDPGAPLHF
cdr3_nt: TGTGCCAGCAGTGACCCAGGGGCGCCCCTCCACTTT
d_call: .
v_call: TRBV6-4
j_call: TRBJ1-6
clone_size: .
cdr3_length: 12

cdr3_aa: CASSLVQATDTQYF
cdr3_nt: TGTGCCAGCAGCTTGGTACAGGCAACAGATACGCAGTATTTT
d_call: .
v_call: TRBV5-7
j_call: TRBJ2-3
clone_size: .
cdr3_length: 14

cdr3_aa: CASSEVRGIYSPLHF
cdr3_nt: TGCGCCAGCAGTGAGGTCAGGGGTATTTATTCACCCCTCCACTTT
d_call: .
v_call: TRBV10-2
j_call: TRBJ1-6
clone_size: .
cdr3_length: 15

cdr3_aa: CASSLVARIYEQYF
cdr3_nt: TGTGCCAGCAGTTTAGTCGCCAGGATCTACGAGCAGTACTTC
d_call: .
v_call: TRBV28
j_call: TRBJ2-7
clone_size: .
cdr3_length: 14

cdr3_aa: CASSKRTSGRAQQFF
cdr3_nt: TGTGCCAGCAGTAAAAGGACTAGCGGGAGGGCCCAGCAGTTCTTC
d_call: TRBD2
v_call: TRBV27
j_call: TRBJ2-1
clone_size: .
cdr3_length: 15

cdr3_aa: CASSQRLAGRTDTQYF
cdr3_nt: TGTGCCAGCAGCCAAAGGCTAGCGGGTCGCACAGATACGCAGTATTTT
d_call: TRBD2
v_call: TRBV14
j_call: TRBJ2-3
clone_size: few
cdr3_length: 16

cdr3_aa: CASSGKRQGQRGSQETQYF
cdr3_nt: TGTGCCAGCAGCGGTAAGCGACAGGGCCAACGGGGGTCCCAAGAGACCCAGTACTTC
d_call: .
v_call: TRBV5-5
j_call: TRBJ2-5
clone_size: .
cdr3_length: 19

cdr3_aa: CASSLDGLSGANVLTF
cdr3_nt: TGCGCCAGCAGCTTGGATGGCCTCTCTGGGGCCAACGTCCTGACTTTC
d_call: .
v_call: TRBV5-1
j_call: TRBJ2-6
clone_size: .
cdr3_length: 16

cdr3_aa: CASSPSTRDEQFF
cdr3_nt: TGTGCCAGCAGTCCATCGACCAGGGATGAGCAGTTCTTC
d_call: .
v_call: TRBV12-3/TRBV12-4
j_call: TRBJ2-1
clone_size: .
cdr3_length: 13

cdr3_aa: CASSPPGTPETQYF
cdr3_nt: TGTGCCAGCTCACCACCGGGCACGCCAGAGACCCAGTACTTC
d_call: .
v_call: TRBV18
j_call: TRBJ2-5
clone_size: .
cdr3_length: 14

cdr3_aa: CASSQVETAPYEQYF
cdr3_nt: TGTGCCAGCAGCCAAGTTGAGACAGCACCCTACGAGCAGTACTTC
d_call: .
v_call: TRBV14
j_call: TRBJ2-7
clone_size: few
cdr3_length: 15

cdr3_aa: CASRLAAEQYF
cdr3_nt: TGTGCCAGCAGGCTAGCTGCCGAGCAGTACTTC
d_call: .
v_call: TRBV28
j_call: TRBJ2-7
clone_size: .
cdr3_length: 11

cdr3_aa: CACQSRGNTGELFF
cdr3_nt: TGTGCCTGCCAGTCCAGGGGTAACACCGGGGAGCTGTTTTTT
d_call: .
v_call: TRBV25-1
j_call: TRBJ2-2
clone_size: .
cdr3_length: 14

cdr3_aa: CASRPDRGRDYGYTF
cdr3_nt: TGTGCCAGCAGACCGGACAGGGGGCGCGACTATGGCTACACCTTC
d_call: TRBD1
v_call: TRBV2
j_call: TRBJ1-2
clone_size: .
cdr3_length: 15

cdr3_aa: CASSTSRNEQFF
cdr3_nt: TGTGCCAGCAGCACATCTAGGAATGAGCAGTTCTTC
d_call: .
v_call: TRBV7-2
j_call: TRBJ2-1
clone_size: .
cdr3_length: 12

cdr3_aa: CASSLGRLDSGANVLTF
cdr3_nt: TGTGCCAGCAGCTTAGGGCGGCTTGACTCTGGGGCCAACGTCCTGACTTTC
d_call: .
v_call: TRBV7-6
j_call: TRBJ2-6
clone_size: .
cdr3_length: 17

cdr3_aa: CASRLGQGMVSNQPQHF
cdr3_nt: TGTGCCAGCAGGCTAGGACAGGGAATGGTTTCGAATCAGCCCCAGCATTTT
d_call: TRBD1
v_call: TRBV2
j_call: TRBJ1-5
clone_size: .
cdr3_length: 17

cdr3_aa: CASSSGNEQFF
cdr3_nt: TGTGCCAGCAGCTCCGGTAATGAGCAGTTCTTC
d_call: .
v_call: TRBV2
j_call: TRBJ2-1
clone_size: .
cdr3_length: 11

cdr3_aa: CASSFSSQETQYF
cdr3_nt: TGTGCCAGCAGTTTTTCCAGCCAAGAGACCCAGTACTTC
d_call: .
v_call: TRBV12-3/TRBV12-4
j_call: TRBJ2-5
clone_size: once
cdr3_length: 13

cdr3_aa: CASSSGLDSYNEQFF
cdr3_nt: TGTGCCAGCAGCTCCGGACTAGACTCCTACAATGAGCAGTTCTTC
d_call: TRBD2
v_call: TRBV7-3
j_call: TRBJ2-1
clone_size: .
cdr3_length: 15

cdr3_aa: CATSRTANYGYTF
cdr3_nt: TGTGCCACCAGCAGGACAGCTAACTATGGCTACACCTTC
d_call: .
v_call: TRBV15
j_call: TRBJ1-2
clone_size: .
cdr3_length: 13

cdr3_aa: CASSRQGGVGNTIYF
cdr3_nt: TGTGCCAGCAGCCGACAGGGGGGTGTTGGAAACACCATATATTTT
d_call: TRBD1
v_call: TRBV7-9
j_call: TRBJ1-3
clone_size: .
cdr3_length: 15

cdr3_aa: CASREGQGRNSPLHF
cdr3_nt: TGCGCCAGTAGGGAAGGGCAGGGGCGAAATTCACCCCTCCACTTT
d_call: .
v_call: TRBV5-1
j_call: TRBJ1-6
clone_size: .
cdr3_length: 15

cdr3_aa: CASSIEWTGVNQPQHF
cdr3_nt: TGTGCCAGTAGTATAGAATGGACAGGGGTAAATCAGCCCCAGCATTTT
d_call: TRBD1
v_call: TRBV19
j_call: TRBJ1-5
clone_size: .
cdr3_length: 16

cdr3_aa: CAIRGDRKSVVGTDTQYF
cdr3_nt: TGTGCCATCAGGGGAGACCGCAAATCAGTGGTTGGCACAGATACGCAGTATTTT
d_call: .
v_call: TRBV10-3
j_call: TRBJ2-3
clone_size: .
cdr3_length: 18

cdr3_aa: CASSFNLNTEAFF
cdr3_nt: TGCGCCAGCAGCTTTAATTTGAACACTGAAGCTTTCTTT
d_call: .
v_call: TRBV5-1
j_call: TRBJ1-1
clone_size: .
cdr3_length: 13

cdr3_aa: CASSRPPGTSGNNEQFF
cdr3_nt: TGTGCCAGCAGCCGACCTCCCGGGACTAGCGGAAACAATGAGCAGTTCTTC
d_call: TRBD2
v_call: TRBV7-9
j_call: TRBJ2-1
clone_size: .
cdr3_length: 17

cdr3_aa: CATSAGQGVGNSPLHF
cdr3_nt: TGTGCCACCAGCGCCGGACAGGGGGTCGGTAATTCACCCCTCCACTTT
d_call: TRBD1
v_call: TRBV15
j_call: TRBJ1-6
clone_size: .
cdr3_length: 16

cdr3_aa: CASRVSLGLETQYF
cdr3_nt: TGTGCCAGCAGAGTCTCACTGGGGCTAGAGACCCAGTACTTC
d_call: .
v_call: TRBV28
j_call: TRBJ2-5
clone_size: .
cdr3_length: 14

cdr3_aa: CAWTLGAAVLNTGELFF
cdr3_nt: TGTGCCTGGACTCTCGGAGCGGCCGTTTTGAACACCGGGGAGCTGTTTTTT
d_call: .
v_call: TRBV30
j_call: TRBJ2-2
clone_size: .
cdr3_length: 17

cdr3_aa: CASSGGGLVSQYF
cdr3_nt: TGTGCCAGCAGTGGAGGGGGACTAGTGTCCCAGTACTTC
d_call: TRBD2
v_call: TRBV2
j_call: TRBJ2-5
clone_size: once
cdr3_length: 13

cdr3_aa: CASSDSPGTASRYTF
cdr3_nt: TGTGCCAGCAGTGACTCTCCTGGGACAGCGTCGCGTTACACCTTC
d_call: TRBD1
v_call: TRBV6-4
j_call: TRBJ1-2
clone_size: .
cdr3_length: 15

cdr3_aa: CASSYAGISNQPQHF
cdr3_nt: TGTGCCAGCAGTTATGCAGGGATTAGCAATCAGCCCCAGCATTTT
d_call: .
v_call: TRBV6-2/TRBV6-3
j_call: TRBJ1-5
clone_size: .
cdr3_length: 15

cdr3_aa: CASSFSGPGGGTQYF
cdr3_nt: TGTGCCAGCAGCTTCTCCGGGCCCGGCGGGGGGACCCAGTACTTC
d_call: TRBD2
v_call: TRBV11-1
j_call: TRBJ2-5
clone_size: few
cdr3_length: 15